This T cell receptor beta chain comes out of a study of T cell repertoires in cytomegalovirus infection. This clonotype was found a few times. The antigen is unknown. V dropped 5 bases and J dropped 0 bases, with 10 bases sitting between them. In germline, CDR1 is SGHTA, CDR2 FQGNSA. This CDR3 contains 14 residues. TCRdb independently ran MiXCR on the reads; one entry per CDR3 protein. Here the sample spans around 540,000 distinct CDR3 sequences, about 33% being singletons. Whole-study findings and limits: There were carriers of CMV plus the relevant HLA, and cumulative public TCR beta family frequency identified them. CMV-specific TCR beta clonotypes restricted by HLA-C were the ones dominating the ex vivo response.

The clonotype was recovered from a human donor in good health (CMV status not recorded). Some clones in this sample may be carry-over from other donors' samples. V and J are TRBV7-2 and TRBJ1-1; maybe TRBD1 (5 bases). The material sequenced was cultured PBMCs, taken from culture after CMV antigen stimulation. The CDR3 spells CASSPRQMNTEAFF. CDR3 nucleotide sequence: TGTGCCAGCAGCCCCCGACAGATGAACACTGAAGCTTTCTTT.